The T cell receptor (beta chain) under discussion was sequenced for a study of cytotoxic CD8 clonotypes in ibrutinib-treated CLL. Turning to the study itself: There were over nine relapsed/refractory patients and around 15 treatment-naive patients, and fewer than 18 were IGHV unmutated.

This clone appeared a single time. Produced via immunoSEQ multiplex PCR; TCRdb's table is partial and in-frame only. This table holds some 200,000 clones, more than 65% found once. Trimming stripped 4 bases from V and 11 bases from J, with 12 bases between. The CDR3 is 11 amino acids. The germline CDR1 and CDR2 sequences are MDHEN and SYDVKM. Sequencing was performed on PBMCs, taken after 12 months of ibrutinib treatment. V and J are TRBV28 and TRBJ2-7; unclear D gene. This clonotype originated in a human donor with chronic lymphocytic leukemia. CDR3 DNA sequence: TGTGCCAGCAGTTCGGAATTCAAGGAGTACTTC. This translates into CASSSEFKEYF.